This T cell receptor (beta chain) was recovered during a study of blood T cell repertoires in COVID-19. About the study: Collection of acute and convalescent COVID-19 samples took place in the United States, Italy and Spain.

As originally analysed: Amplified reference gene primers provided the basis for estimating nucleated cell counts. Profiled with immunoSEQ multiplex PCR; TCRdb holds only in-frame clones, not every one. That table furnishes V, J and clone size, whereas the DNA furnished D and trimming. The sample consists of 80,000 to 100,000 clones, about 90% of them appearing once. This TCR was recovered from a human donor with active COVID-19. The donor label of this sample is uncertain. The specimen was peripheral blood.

The CDR3 nucleotides read TGTGCCAGCAGCACACCCTACGCGCGGGGGGGCCCACCTCTATACAATGAGCAGTTCTTC. Its protein is CASSTPYARGGPPLYNEQFF. V gene TRBV7-8 combines with J gene TRBJ2-1, with 9 bases matching TRBD2. This CDR3 has 20 residues. V lost 5 bases to trimming and J lost 4 bases; unmatched junction nucleotides: 21. CDR1 is SGHVS and CDR2 is FQNEAQ in the germline V gene.